The clone carrying this TCR beta chain occurred a few times. Antigen: not known. The entry originates in a study of identical twins. Via MiXCR, TCRdb re-called the 5' RACE reads, giving one row per CDR3 protein. The sample shows over 600,000 distinct CDR3 sequences, around 21% of them seen only once. Germline V lookup: CDR1 SGHRS, CDR2 YFSETQ. V lost 3 bases, J lost 7 bases, and 22 bases lay in between. This CDR3 contains 16 residues. Study findings and constraints: Researchers caution that invariant MAIT and iNKT cells could partly confound zero-insertion analyses.

Separately, the same data were catalogued under a study of T cells expressing NK-cell markers. This second report adds: The same clonotypes also predominated in the CD3+CD56-NKG2C+ fraction of a handful of donors.

Sequencing was carried out using PBMCs. This clonotype originated in a woman under 30 in good health. The V call is TRBV5-1, the J call TRBJ1-1; D unresolved. The DNA of the CDR3 is TGCGCCAGCAGCTATGGACTCAAGGCCCCTTCGATTGAAGCTTTCTTT. Encoded protein: CASSYGLKAPSIEAFF.